This T cell receptor beta chain was captured in a study of cytomegalovirus exposure and HLA in healthy donors. In germline, CDR1 is ENHRY, CDR2 SYGVKD. This CDR3 comprises 13 residues. The V and J ends lost 8 bases and 6 bases respectively, with 17 bases between them. This table comes from immunoSEQ multiplex PCR, and its TCRdb copy is limited to in-frame clones, with some not included. The table records 100,000 to 120,000 clones, approximately 94% of them present only once. Sequenced material: PBMCs. This sequence originates from a young woman in good health and CMV-seronegative. The V gene is TRBV10-3, the J gene TRBJ2-7, with a possible D match to TRBD2 (6 bases). CDR3 region: CAIAASLGGEQYF. CDR3 bases: TGTGCCATCGCTGCCAGCCTGGGGGGCGAGCAGTACTTC.